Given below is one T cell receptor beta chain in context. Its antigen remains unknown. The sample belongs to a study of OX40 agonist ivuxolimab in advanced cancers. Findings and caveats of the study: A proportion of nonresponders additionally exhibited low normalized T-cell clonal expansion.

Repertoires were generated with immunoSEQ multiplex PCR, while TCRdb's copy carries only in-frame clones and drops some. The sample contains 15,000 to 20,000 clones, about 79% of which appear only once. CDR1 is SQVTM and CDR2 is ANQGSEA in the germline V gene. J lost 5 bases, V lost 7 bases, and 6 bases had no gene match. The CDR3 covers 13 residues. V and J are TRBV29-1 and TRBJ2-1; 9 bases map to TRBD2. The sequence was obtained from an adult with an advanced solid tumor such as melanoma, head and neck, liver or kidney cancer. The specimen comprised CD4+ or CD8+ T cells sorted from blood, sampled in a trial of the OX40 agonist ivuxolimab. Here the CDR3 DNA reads TGCAGCGCAGGTTCTAGCGGGAACAATGAGCAGTTCTTC. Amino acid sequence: CSAGSSGNNEQFF.